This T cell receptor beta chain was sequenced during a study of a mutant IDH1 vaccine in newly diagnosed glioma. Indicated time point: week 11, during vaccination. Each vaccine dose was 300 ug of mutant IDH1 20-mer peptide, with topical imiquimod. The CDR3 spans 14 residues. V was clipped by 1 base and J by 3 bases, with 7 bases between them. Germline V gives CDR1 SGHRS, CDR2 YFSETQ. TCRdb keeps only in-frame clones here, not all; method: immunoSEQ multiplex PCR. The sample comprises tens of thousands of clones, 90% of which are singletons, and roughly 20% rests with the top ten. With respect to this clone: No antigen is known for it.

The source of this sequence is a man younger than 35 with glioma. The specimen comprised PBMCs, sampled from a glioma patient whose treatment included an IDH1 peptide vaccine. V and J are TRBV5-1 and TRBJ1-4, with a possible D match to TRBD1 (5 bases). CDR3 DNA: TGCGCCAGCAGCTTGCGGGGACCTAATGAAAAACTGTTTTTT. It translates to CASSLRGPNEKLFF.